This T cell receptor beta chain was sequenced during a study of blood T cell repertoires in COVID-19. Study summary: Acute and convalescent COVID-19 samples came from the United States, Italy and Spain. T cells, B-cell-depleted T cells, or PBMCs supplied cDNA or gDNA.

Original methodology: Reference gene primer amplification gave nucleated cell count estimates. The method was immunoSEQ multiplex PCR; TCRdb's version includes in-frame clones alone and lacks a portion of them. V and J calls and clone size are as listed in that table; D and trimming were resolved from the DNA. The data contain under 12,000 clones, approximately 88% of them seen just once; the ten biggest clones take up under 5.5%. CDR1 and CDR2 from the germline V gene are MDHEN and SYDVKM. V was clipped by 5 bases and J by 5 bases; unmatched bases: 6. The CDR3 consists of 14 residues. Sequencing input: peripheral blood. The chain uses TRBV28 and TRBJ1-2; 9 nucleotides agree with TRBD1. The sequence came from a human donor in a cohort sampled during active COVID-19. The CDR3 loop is CASSTGGALYGYTF. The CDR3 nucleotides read TGTGCCAGCAGTACAGGGGGCGCCCTTTATGGCTACACCTTC.